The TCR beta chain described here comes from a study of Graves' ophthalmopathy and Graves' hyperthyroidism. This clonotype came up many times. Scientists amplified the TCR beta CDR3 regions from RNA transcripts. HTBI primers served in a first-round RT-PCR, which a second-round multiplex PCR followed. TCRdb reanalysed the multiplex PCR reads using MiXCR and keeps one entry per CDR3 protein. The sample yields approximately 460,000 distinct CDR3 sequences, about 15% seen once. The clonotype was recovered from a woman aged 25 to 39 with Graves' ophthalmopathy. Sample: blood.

The CDR3 DNA sequence: TGTGCCAGCAGTTACAGGGCAGGGCGCGCTTTCTTT. Amino acid sequence: CASSYRAGRAFF. The chain couples TRBV6-5 to TRBJ1-1; TRBD1 might be the D (5 bases). With 2 bases removed from V and 11 bases from J, the gap between germline ends came to 12 bases. The CDR3 has 12 amino acids. Germline V gene sequence: CDR1 MNHEY, CDR2 SVGAGI.